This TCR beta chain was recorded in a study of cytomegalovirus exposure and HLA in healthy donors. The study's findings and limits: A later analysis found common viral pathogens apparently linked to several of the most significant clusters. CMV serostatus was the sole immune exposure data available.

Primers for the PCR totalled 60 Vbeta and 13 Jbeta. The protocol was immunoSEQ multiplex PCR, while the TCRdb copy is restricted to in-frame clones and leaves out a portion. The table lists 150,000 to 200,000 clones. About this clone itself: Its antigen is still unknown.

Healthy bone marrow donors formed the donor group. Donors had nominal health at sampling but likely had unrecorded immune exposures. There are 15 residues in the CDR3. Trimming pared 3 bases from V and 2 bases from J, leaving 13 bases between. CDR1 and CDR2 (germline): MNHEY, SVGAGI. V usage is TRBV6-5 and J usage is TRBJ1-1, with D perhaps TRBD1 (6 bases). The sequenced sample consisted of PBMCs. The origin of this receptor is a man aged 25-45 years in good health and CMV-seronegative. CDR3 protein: CASSYSTTGNTEAFF. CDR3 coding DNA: TGTGCCAGCAGTTATTCTACGACAGGCAACACTGAAGCTTTCTTT.